Shown below are 24 T cell receptor beta chains from a single sample sequenced in a study of post-analysis software for immune sequencing data. Study observations and caveats: Patients carried roughly five TRBV segments more frequently than controls did, and TRBV5-6, TRBV5-1 and TRBV20-1 were among them.

Incorporated into the TCR beta cDNA libraries were unique molecular identifiers, which served to reduce PCR and sequencing biases. A single record per CDR3 protein comes from TCRdb applying MiXCR to the PCR reads. The data show some 690,000 distinct CDR3 sequences, approximately 59% seen once. The antigens these receptors bind are not known. Sequenced: blood. All receptors come from a girl aged 2-9 years with multiple sclerosis.

This clonotype was picked up a small number of times. The chain is built from TRBV5-1 and TRBJ2-5; the D gene is possibly TRBD1 (6 bases). The J call may be mistaken, given a closer DNA end match to TRBJ2-7. CDR3 length equals 14 residues. Germline V CDR1 and CDR2: SGHRS, YFSETQ. The CDR3 DNA follows: TGCGCCAGCAGCTTGACCAGGACAGATGGCGAGCAGTACTTC. Its translation: CASSLTRTDGEQYF.

This clonotype was counted once. The rearrangement joins TRBV29-1 to TRBJ2-5; 10 bases map to TRBD1. Germline loops: CDR1 SQVTM, CDR2 ANQGSEA. J gave up 5 bases and V 6 bases, and 6 bases lay outside the gene matches. The CDR3 runs to 13 residues. CDR3 in amino acids: CSVVTGGGETQYF. The CDR3 DNA reads as TGCAGCGTGGTGACAGGGGGCGGCGAGACCCAGTACTTC.

This clonotype appeared once. The V call is TRBV13, the J call TRBJ2-3, with D perhaps matching TRBD2 (6 bases). The V and J ends lost 4 bases and 8 bases respectively, with 16 bases between them. The CDR3 is 14 residues long. CDR1 and CDR2 (germline): PRHDT, FYEKMQ (reference sequence). CDR3 coding DNA: TGTGCCAGCAGCTACGGACTGGGACTTGGTACGCAGTATTTT. Encoded protein: CASSYGLGLGTQYF.

This chain connects TRBV27 to TRBJ1-2; the D gene is possibly TRBD1 (5 bases). V lost 5 bases, J lost 3 bases, and 13 bases lay in between. CDR1 is MNHEY, CDR2 SMNVEV, per germline (reference sequence). CDR3 length: 14 amino acids. CDR3 sequence (DNA): TGTGCCAGCAGTGTTACACAGGCGGACTATGGCTACACCTTC. This gives the protein CASSVTQADYGYTF.

The chain carries TRBV30 and TRBJ1-6; TRBD1 is a possible D gene (5 bases). Germline lookup yields CDR1 GTSNPN and CDR2 SVGIG (reference sequence). The CDR3 contains 13 residues. V lost 7 bases and J lost 10, with 17 bases in between. The CDR3 loop reads CASQGEGFSPLHF. In DNA, the CDR3 is TGTGCCTCCCAGGGAGAGGGATTCTCACCCCTCCACTTT.

The chain has TRBV7-2 and TRBJ2-1, with TRBD2 as a possible D gene (7 bases). V shed 5 bases and J shed 9 bases, with 14 bases lying between them. Germline loops: CDR1 SGHTA, CDR2 FQGNSA. The CDR3 covers 13 residues. CDR3 protein: CASSGGASTEQFF. The CDR3 nucleotides are TGTGCCAGCAGCGGGGGGGCCTCGACTGAGCAGTTCTTC.

V gene TRBV7-8 combines with J gene TRBJ2-7; TRBD1 aligns across 10 bases. The germline V gene encodes CDR1 SGHVS and CDR2 FQNEAQ. J lost 1 base, V lost 7 bases, and 7 bases had no gene match. The CDR3 covers 15 residues. The CDR3 DNA reads TGTGCCAGCATTTCCGGGACAGGGGTATCCTACGAGCAGTACTTC. Translated: CASISGTGVSYEQYF. Complete variable domain (other parts from reference TRBV7-8 and TRBJ2-7): GAGVSQSPRYKVAKRGQDVALRCDPISGHVSLFWYQQALGQGPEFLTYFQNEAQLDKSGLPSDRFFAERPEGSVSTLKIQRTQQEDSAVYLCASISGTGVSYEQYFGPGTRLTVT.

The genes are TRBV7-2 and TRBJ2-7; maybe TRBD1 (5 bases). Matching the DNA end better, TRBJ2-5 makes the J call doubtful. From germline, CDR1 is SGHTA and CDR2 FQGNSA. There are 14 residues in the CDR3. DNA for the CDR3: TGTGCCAGCAGCTTAGCCAGGGCTCAAGAGACCCAGTACTTC. Translated, it gives CASSLARAQETQYF.

The CDR3 loop reads CSARWTGPHSETQYF. As DNA, the CDR3 is TGCAGTGCTAGATGGACAGGACCGCATTCGGAGACCCAGTACTTC. The V gene is TRBV20-1, the J gene TRBJ2-5, with 7 bases identical to TRBD1. The germline V gene encodes CDR1 DFQATT and CDR2 SNEGSKA (reference sequence). The CDR3 contains 15 residues. V lost 2 bases to trimming and J lost 5 bases; unmatched junction nucleotides: 11.

The rearrangement uses TRBV7-9 and TRBJ1-2, with D hard to call. CDR3 length equals 15 residues. Trimming pared 5 bases from V and 1 base from J, leaving 14 bases between. Germline V lookup: CDR1 SEHNR, CDR2 FQNEAQ (reference sequence). The CDR3 spells CASSGPLGSNYGYTF. The CDR3 region has the DNA TGTGCCAGCAGCGGACCCCTTGGCAGTAACTATGGCTACACCTTC.

This clonotype was observed a few times. The V and J genes are TRBV20-1 and TRBJ2-5; 10 bases fit TRBD1. After removal of 6 bases from V and 11 bases from J, the junction contained 9 bases not matched to a gene. The CDR3 covers 12 residues. Per the germline V gene, CDR1 is DFQATT and CDR2 is SNEGSKA (reference sequence). CDR3 in amino acids: CSAADRGREQYF. The CDR3, as DNA: TGCAGTGCAGCCGACAGGGGGCGTGAGCAGTACTTC.

This clonotype was observed a single time. The rearrangement links TRBV18 to TRBJ1-2; D perhaps matches TRBD1 (5 bases). The V gene's germline CDR1 is KGHSH and CDR2 LQKENI. The CDR3 loop spans 13 amino acids. V was clipped by 1 base and J by 8 bases, with 11 bases between them. CDR3 nucleotides: TGTGCCAGCTCACCACTACAGGAGAAGGGCTACACCTTC. Translated, it gives CASSPLQEKGYTF.

J is TRBJ2-5 and V is TRBV4-2; TRBD2 agrees at 11 bases. The CDR3 extends over 19 amino acids. Germline lookup yields CDR1 LGHNA and CDR2 YNFKEQ. Trimming cost V 1 base and J 4 bases; bases outside gene matches: 14. CDR3 coding DNA: TGTGCCAGCAGCCAAGCCGCCACCCCCGGACTAGCGGGCGGAGAGACCCAGTACTTC. Protein product: CASSQAATPGLAGGETQYF.

The chain joins TRBV15 to TRBJ1-5, with 7 bases that match TRBD1. V lost 0 bases, J lost 6 bases, and 2 bases stayed unmatched. Germline assignment: CDR1 LNHNV and CDR2 YYDKDF (reference sequence). The length of the CDR3 is 14 residues. The CDR3 DNA reads TGTGCCACCAGCAGAGAGAGGGGGCCTCAGCCCCAGCATTTT. Translated: CATSRERGPQPQHF.

The V gene is TRBV10-3, the J gene TRBJ2-1; D is unresolved. This CDR3 has 13 residues. Trimming stripped 10 bases from V and 7 bases from J, with 17 bases between. CDR1 is ENHRY, CDR2 SYGVKD, per germline. This CDR3 is CASNFGPANEQFF. Here the CDR3 DNA reads TGTGCCAGTAACTTTGGGCCCGCGAATGAGCAGTTCTTC.

V and J are TRBV2 and TRBJ2-4, with D perhaps matching TRBD1 (5 bases). CDR3 size: 14 residues. Trimming took off 4 bases at V and 13 bases at J, with 20 bases between the two ends. Germline assignment: CDR1 SNHLY and CDR2 FYNNEI. CDR3 residues: CASSVFRTQEEQYF. CDR3 bases: TGTGCCAGCAGTGTCTTCCGGACACAAGAGGAGCAGTACTTC.

This clonotype occurred a few times. The chain links TRBV13 to TRBJ2-7; TRBD1 might be the D (7 bases). The germline V gene has CDR1 PRHDT and CDR2 FYEKMQ (reference sequence). The CDR3 has 14 amino acids. V dropped 5 bases and J dropped 2 bases, with 13 bases sitting between them. In DNA, the CDR3 is TGTGCCAGCAGCAGGGCGGGACAGACCTACGAGCAGTACTTC. Its translation is CASSRAGQTYEQYF.

This clonotype turned up a few times. This rearrangement joins TRBV20-1 to TRBJ1-3; a possible D gene is TRBD1 (5 bases). The CDR3 extends over 14 amino acids. Trimming removed 1 base from V and 0 bases from J, with 7 bases in between. Germline V gives CDR1 DFQATT, CDR2 SNEGSKA (reference sequence). CDR3 in DNA: TGCAGTGCTAGAGGACAGAACTCTGGAAACACCATATATTTT. This translates into CSARGQNSGNTIYF.

The table lists this clonotype with a count of one. This chain links TRBV11-2 with TRBJ2-1; the match to TRBD2 covers 13 bases. Germline CDR1 is SGHAT and CDR2 is FQNNGV. The CDR3 covers 16 residues. The trim removed 4 bases at V and 5 bases at J, leaving 5 bases unmatched. CDR3 sequence (DNA): TGTGCCAGCAGCTCTAGACTAGCGGGAGGCGACAATGAGCAGTTCTTC. Its protein product is CASSSRLAGGDNEQFF.

The CDR3 DNA sequence: TGTGCCAGCAGCTTTCGGCTAGCGGGAGTGGGGTCTGAGACCCAGTACTTC. It yields the protein CASSFRLAGVGSETQYF. The chain recombines TRBV11-2 with TRBJ2-5, with 10 bases lining up with TRBD2. The CDR3 runs 17 residues. Germline trimming cut 3 bases from V and 5 bases from J; bases unmatched to any gene: 12. Germline CDR1 reads SGHAT; CDR2 reads FQNNGV.

The rearrangement uses TRBV28 and TRBJ1-2; 8 positions match TRBD1. The CDR3 loop spans 14 amino acids. Trimming removed 1 base from V and 5 bases from J; junction bases left unmatched: 3. Germline V gene sequence: CDR1 MDHEN, CDR2 SYDVKM. In nucleotides, the CDR3 is TGTGCCAGCAGTTTATACAGGGGGGGTTATGGCTACACCTTC. It translates to CASSLYRGGYGYTF.

The chain has TRBV12-5 and TRBJ1-2, with 9 positions matching TRBD1. Germline assignment: CDR1 LGHNT and CDR2 FRNRAP. The CDR3 consists of 14 residues. V lost 2 bases to trimming and J lost 6 bases; unmatched junction nucleotides: 4. The CDR3 region has the DNA TGTGCTAGTGGTTTGCCGGGACAGGGTCATGGCTACACCTTC. It is translated as CASGLPGQGHGYTF. The whole variable domain, remainder taken from reference TRBV12-5 and TRBJ1-2, is DARVTQTPRHKVTEMGQEVTMRCQPILGHNTVFWYRQTMMQGLELLAYFRNRAPLDDSGMPKDRFSAEMPDATLATLKIQPSEPRDSAVYFCASGLPGQGHGYTFGSGTRLTVV.

V usage is TRBV4-1 and J usage is TRBJ2-1; the match to TRBD2 covers 8 bases. The CDR3 contains 15 residues. Looked up from germline, CDR1 is MGHRA and CDR2 is YSYEKL. V was pared by 4 bases and J by 4 bases, with 6 bases of the junction left unmatched. CDR3 residues: CASSRPGTRYNEQFF. The CDR3 DNA reads TGCGCCAGCAGCCGCCCGGGGACTAGATACAATGAGCAGTTCTTC.

The chain links TRBV7-9 to TRBJ2-5; a weak D match, TRBD2 (6 bases). Germline V gives CDR1 SEHNR, CDR2 FQNEAQ (reference sequence). V was clipped by 1 base and J by 7 bases, with 13 bases between them. CDR3 length equals 14 residues. In nucleotides, the CDR3 is TGTGCCAGCAGCTTAGAGGCTCAGGAGGGGACCCAGTACTTC. Amino acids: CASSLEAQEGTQYF.